This T cell receptor beta chain was retrieved from a study of Ad26.COV2.S vaccination and SARS-CoV-2 variants. Across the study: Among those in the COV1001 Ad26.COV2.S trial arm was the donor. Ad26.COV2.S shots went into the muscle once or twice, 56 days apart.

Only in-frame clones appear in the TCRdb table, and some are missing; sequencing was by immunoSEQ multiplex PCR. The table records 450,000 to 550,000 clones, about 89% of them present only once. General study points: It was vaccine recipients, not placebo recipients, who had the higher spike-specific TCR breadth.

Treatment in this sample: around 19 received Ad26.COV2.S at low or high dose, single or two shots; five or six received placebo; per-sample allocation not given. Material that was analyzed had been drawn on day 63 after the first vaccine or placebo injection. Details on this clone: Antigen unknown.

This CDR3 is 16 amino acids long. Germline V lookup: CDR1 SGHTA, CDR2 FQGNSA. V lost 1 base and J 6 bases, leaving 15 bases between the germline ends. The TCR comes from a person aged 18-60 years who received the Ad26.COV2.S COVID-19 vaccine or a placebo. The chain recombines TRBV7-2 with TRBJ2-2, with D uncertain. Source: peripheral blood, taken in a trial of Ad26.COV2.S vaccine versus placebo. The CDR3 sequence is CASSLVEKGFSGELFF. CDR3 sequence (DNA): TGTGCCAGCAGCTTAGTCGAGAAAGGCTTTTCCGGGGAGCTGTTTTTT.